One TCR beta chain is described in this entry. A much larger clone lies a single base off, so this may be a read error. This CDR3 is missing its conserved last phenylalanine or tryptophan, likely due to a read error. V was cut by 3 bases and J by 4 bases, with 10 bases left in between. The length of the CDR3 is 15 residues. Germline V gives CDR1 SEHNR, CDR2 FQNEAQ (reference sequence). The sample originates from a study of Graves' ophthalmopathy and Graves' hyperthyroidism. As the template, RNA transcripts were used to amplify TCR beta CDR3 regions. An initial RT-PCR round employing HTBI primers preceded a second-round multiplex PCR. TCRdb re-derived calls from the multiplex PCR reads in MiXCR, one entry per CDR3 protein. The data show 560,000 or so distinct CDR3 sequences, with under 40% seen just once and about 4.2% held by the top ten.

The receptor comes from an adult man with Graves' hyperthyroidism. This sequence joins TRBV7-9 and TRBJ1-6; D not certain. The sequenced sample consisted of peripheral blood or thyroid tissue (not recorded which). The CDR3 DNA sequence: TGTGCCAGCAGCTTCGCCGGGAGATATAATTCACCCCTCCACCTT. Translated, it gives CASSFAGRYNSPLHL.